This T cell receptor beta chain is drawn from a study of Ad26.COV2.S vaccination and SARS-CoV-2 variants. In the case of this clone: The antigen is unknown.

Profiled with immunoSEQ multiplex PCR; TCRdb holds only in-frame clones, not every one. The table records 450,000 to 550,000 clones, roughly 89% of them present only once. Treatment described: about 20 received Ad26.COV2.S at low or high dose, single or two shots; roughly 5 received placebo; per-sample allocation not given. The samples were gathered on day 63 after the first injection of vaccine or placebo. An adult aged 18-55 years in Boston served as the donor. Its platform was an Ad26 vector, and its expressed antigen was Wuhan-strain SARS-CoV-2 spike. This CDR3 is 15 amino acids long. Germline V gene lookup returns CDR1 MNHEY and CDR2 SMNVEV (reference sequence). Trimming stripped 5 bases from V and 2 bases from J, with 10 bases between. General study findings and limits: Measurement of non-spike TCR breadth gave similar results in vaccine and placebo recipients. People given the vaccine had a wider spike-specific TCR breadth than placebo recipients did.

The chain carries TRBV27 and TRBJ2-6; no definite D call. The receptor was isolated from a person between 18 and 65 years old who received the Ad26.COV2.S COVID-19 vaccine or a placebo. The sample consisted of peripheral blood, taken in a trial of Ad26.COV2.S vaccine versus placebo. For the CDR3, the DNA is TGTGCCAGCAGTCCCATGGGGACTGGGGCCAACGTCCTGACTTTC. Protein: CASSPMGTGANVLTF.